The 2 T cell receptor beta chains given below trace back to one sample, sequenced in a study of blood T cell repertoires in COVID-19. Assay: immunoSEQ multiplex PCR; the TCRdb copy retains only in-frame clones and omits some. The repertoire includes around 340,000 clones, almost 90% of them detected once, and approximately 0.97% sits in the top ten. Sequenced input: PBMCs or T cells enriched from blood (not recorded which). Every receptor here comes from a woman aged 30 to 39 who had been exposed to COVID-19.

The genes are TRBV10-3 and TRBJ1-3; no definite D call. This CDR3 contains 13 residues. Trimming took off 9 bases at V and 4 bases at J, with 13 bases between the two ends. The germline V gene encodes CDR1 ENHRY and CDR2 SYGVKD. CDR3 bases: TGTGCCATAAGGCAGGCCTCAGGAAACACCATATATTTT. It yields the protein CAIRQASGNTIYF.

This rearrangement joins TRBV5-1 to TRBJ1-1; D is possibly TRBD1 (6 bases). The CDR3 is 13 amino acids. The V and J ends lost 3 bases and 5 bases respectively, with 11 bases between them. Germline V CDR1 and CDR2: SGHRS, YFSETQ. CDR3 nucleotides: TGCGCCAGCAGCTGGACAGAGGGGACTGAAGCTTTCTTT. This sequence encodes CASSWTEGTEAFF.